The present T cell receptor beta chain was sequenced within a study of identical twins. TCRdb called the 5' RACE reads again in MiXCR, with one record for every CDR3 protein. Here the sample spans fewer than 500,000 distinct CDR3 sequences, 14% being singletons. J lost 4 bases, V lost 3 bases, and 4 bases had no gene match. Germline V CDR1 and CDR2: DFQATT, SNEGSKA (reference sequence). The CDR3 extends over 14 amino acids. This same sample was also taken into another study, of yellow fever vaccine responses in identical twins.

The gene calls are TRBV20-1 and TRBJ1-5, with 9 nucleotides matching TRBD1. The clonotype comes from a woman under 30 in good health. What was sequenced was CD4+ T cells sorted from blood. This CDR3 reads CSASRTGANQPQHF. CDR3 in DNA: TGCAGTGCTAGCCGGACAGGGGCAAATCAGCCCCAGCATTTT.